These T cell receptor beta chains were read from a single sample in a study of control samples from healthy donors and cancer patients. TCRdb's table, derived via immunoSEQ multiplex PCR, lists solely in-frame clones and lacks some. The table lists 150,000 or so clones, about 89% of them singletons. Sequenced material: blood. The source of these receptors is a man younger than 30 in good health. The CDR3 runs from the conserved cysteine through the conserved F or W. The order of the fields is clone size, V gene, D gene, J gene, CDR3 DNA, CDR3 protein. The D gene is left open where the match is weak. Size values are once, few and many counts, or a class for expanded clones, and some rows have none.

clone size: NA
V gene: TRBV7-8
D gene: TRBD1
J gene: TRBJ1-2
CDR3 DNA: TGTGCCAGCAGCTTAGCAGGGGGCCGAACTAACTATGGCTACACCTTC
CDR3 protein: CASSLAGGRTNYGYTF

clone size: NA
V gene: TRBV24-1
D gene: TRBD1
J gene: TRBJ2-7
CDR3 DNA: TGTGCCACCAGTGATTTGGTAAGGGGGCGCTTCGAGGGGTCTTACGAGCAGTACTTC
CDR3 protein: CATSDLVRGRFEGSYEQYF

clone size: NA
V gene: TRBV7-2
D gene: TRBD2
J gene: TRBJ2-5
CDR3 DNA: TGTGCCAGCAGTACCCGACTAGCGGGGCAAGAGACCCAGTACTTC
CDR3 protein: CASSTRLAGQETQYF

clone size: NA
V gene: TRBV3-1/TRBV3-2
D gene: NA
J gene: TRBJ1-6
CDR3 DNA: TGTGCCAGCAGCCAAGCAGCAGGGATAGGTTTGGCCCTCCACTTT
CDR3 protein: CASSQAAGIGLALHF

clone size: NA
V gene: TRBV18
D gene: NA
J gene: TRBJ1-1
CDR3 DNA: TGTGCCAGCTCACCACCGGGTGTCGGGGGCGCATCGGGAGCTTTCTTT
CDR3 protein: CASSPPGVGGASGAFF

clone size: NA
V gene: TRBV11-3
D gene: NA
J gene: TRBJ2-1
CDR3 DNA: TGTGCCAGCAGCTTAGCGTACGCAGGTGAGCAGTTCTTC
CDR3 protein: CASSLAYAGEQFF

clone size: NA
V gene: TRBV28
D gene: NA
J gene: TRBJ2-3
CDR3 DNA: TGTGCCAGCAGTTTTCTAGAAGCGAGTAGCACAGATACGCAGTATTTT
CDR3 protein: CASSFLEASSTDTQYF

clone size: once
V gene: TRBV9
D gene: NA
J gene: TRBJ2-3
CDR3 DNA: TGTGCCAGCAGCGTAGGGCAACTGCGCGCAGATACGCAGTATTTT
CDR3 protein: CASSVGQLRADTQYF

clone size: NA
V gene: TRBV3-1/TRBV3-2
D gene: TRBD2
J gene: TRBJ2-7
CDR3 DNA: TGTGCCAGCAGCCAAGATCCTAGCGGGAGCTCCTACGAGCAGTACTTC
CDR3 protein: CASSQDPSGSSYEQYF

clone size: once
V gene: TRBV29-1
D gene: NA
J gene: TRBJ1-1
CDR3 DNA: TGCAGCGTTGATTTTCTCATGAACACTGAAGCTTTCTTT
CDR3 protein: CSVDFLMNTEAFF

clone size: NA
V gene: TRBV19
D gene: NA
J gene: TRBJ2-1
CDR3 DNA: TGTGCCAGTAGTAACTCCCATGGCAATGAGCAGTTCTTC
CDR3 protein: CASSNSHGNEQFF

clone size: NA
V gene: TRBV28
D gene: NA
J gene: TRBJ1-5
CDR3 DNA: TGTGCCAGCAGTTTACGGCCAGGTGGGGATCAGCCCCAGCATTTT
CDR3 protein: CASSLRPGGDQPQHF

clone size: once
V gene: TRBV11-2
D gene: NA
J gene: TRBJ2-5
CDR3 DNA: TGTGCCAGCAGCCCGACTAGTTTCGAGACCCAGTACTTC
CDR3 protein: CASSPTSFETQYF

clone size: NA
V gene: TRBV24-1
D gene: TRBD1
J gene: TRBJ2-5
CDR3 DNA: TGTGCCACCGAAGGACAGGGGGAGACCCAGTACTTC
CDR3 protein: CATEGQGETQYF

clone size: NA
V gene: TRBV28
D gene: TRBD2
J gene: TRBJ2-3
CDR3 DNA: TGTGCCAGCAGTTTAGGTCTAGCGGCGACAGATACGCAGTATTTT
CDR3 protein: CASSLGLAATDTQYF

clone size: NA
V gene: TRBV2
D gene: NA
J gene: TRBJ2-7
CDR3 DNA: TGTGCCAGCAGTGGGACAGTGAACGAGCAGTACTTC
CDR3 protein: CASSGTVNEQYF

clone size: NA
V gene: TRBV6-5
D gene: NA
J gene: TRBJ1-6
CDR3 DNA: TGTGCCAGCAGTTACTCCGGGGGCAATTCACCCCTCCACTTT
CDR3 protein: CASSYSGGNSPLHF

clone size: NA
V gene: TRBV6-2/TRBV6-3
D gene: TRBD1
J gene: TRBJ2-5
CDR3 DNA: TGTGCCAGCAGTTACGGGGACAGGCAAGAGACCCAGTACTTC
CDR3 protein: CASSYGDRQETQYF

clone size: NA
V gene: TRBV4-2
D gene: NA
J gene: TRBJ2-7
CDR3 DNA: TGTGCCAGCAGCCAAGGTCCAGGGGACGAGCAGTACTTC
CDR3 protein: CASSQGPGDEQYF

clone size: NA
V gene: TRBV15
D gene: NA
J gene: TRBJ2-1
CDR3 DNA: TGTGCCACCAGCAGAGATGGTTTCAATGAGCAGTTCTTC
CDR3 protein: CATSRDGFNEQFF

clone size: NA
V gene: TRBV5-1
D gene: NA
J gene: TRBJ1-3
CDR3 DNA: TGCGCCAGCAGCTTGCAGGGAAGCTCTGGAAACACCATATATTTT
CDR3 protein: CASSLQGSSGNTIYF

clone size: NA
V gene: TRBV10-1
D gene: TRBD1
J gene: TRBJ2-7
CDR3 DNA: TGCGCCAGCAGTGACCGGACAGGGAAGTCCTACGAGCAGTACTTC
CDR3 protein: CASSDRTGKSYEQYF

clone size: NA
V gene: TRBV11-2
D gene: NA
J gene: TRBJ1-1
CDR3 DNA: TGTGCCAGCAGCTTAGATAAGTGGGACCCGGGGAGGACTGAAGCTTTCTTT
CDR3 protein: CASSLDKWDPGRTEAFF

clone size: once
V gene: TRBV5-1
D gene: TRBD1
J gene: TRBJ2-1
CDR3 DNA: TGCGCCAGCAGCTTGGGAGACAGGGGGAGCTCCTACAATGAGCAGTTCTTC
CDR3 protein: CASSLGDRGSSYNEQFF

clone size: NA
V gene: TRBV5-1
D gene: TRBD1
J gene: TRBJ1-2
CDR3 DNA: TGCGCCAGCAGCCTCCAGGGGGGCGCTAACTATGGCTACACCTTC
CDR3 protein: CASSLQGGANYGYTF

clone size: NA
V gene: TRBV3-1/TRBV3-2
D gene: NA
J gene: TRBJ2-7
CDR3 DNA: TGTGCCAGCAGCCAAGAGTGGCGGCCCTCTGACGAGCAGTACTTC
CDR3 protein: CASSQEWRPSDEQYF

clone size: NA
V gene: TRBV9
D gene: NA
J gene: TRBJ1-2
CDR3 DNA: TGTGCCAGCAGCGTGATGGAGGGTGGCTATGGCTACACCTTC
CDR3 protein: CASSVMEGGYGYTF

clone size: NA
V gene: TRBV11-2
D gene: NA
J gene: TRBJ1-6
CDR3 DNA: TGTGCCAGCAGCTTGCAGGGTAATTCACCCCTCCACTTT
CDR3 protein: CASSLQGNSPLHF

clone size: few
V gene: TRBV10-3
D gene: NA
J gene: TRBJ2-5
CDR3 DNA: TGTGCCATCAGTGAGAGGGTCGGCGGGGCTTCGGAGACCCAGTACTTC
CDR3 protein: CAISERVGGASETQYF

clone size: NA
V gene: TRBV3-1/TRBV3-2
D gene: NA
J gene: TRBJ1-1
CDR3 DNA: TGTGCCAGCAGCCTGACGGGACGGAGTGTTGAAGCTTTCTTT
CDR3 protein: CASSLTGRSVEAFF

clone size: NA
V gene: TRBV5-1
D gene: NA
J gene: TRBJ2-4
CDR3 DNA: TGCGCCAGCAGCCGTCCCCTAGAAGCCAAAAACATTCAGTACTTC
CDR3 protein: CASSRPLEAKNIQYF

clone size: NA
V gene: TRBV29-1
D gene: NA
J gene: TRBJ1-1
CDR3 DNA: TGCAGCGTTGGAGTGAACACTGAAGCTTTCTTT
CDR3 protein: CSVGVNTEAFF

clone size: NA
V gene: TRBV2
D gene: TRBD1
J gene: TRBJ2-2
CDR3 DNA: TGTGCCACCGGGACAGGGACGAACACCGGGGAGCTGTTTTTT
CDR3 protein: CATGTGTNTGELFF

clone size: NA
V gene: TRBV19
D gene: TRBD1
J gene: TRBJ1-1
CDR3 DNA: TGTGCCAGTAGTATTGCGGGGACAGGGAGAATTAACACTGAAGCTTTCTTT
CDR3 protein: CASSIAGTGRINTEAFF

clone size: NA
V gene: TRBV28
D gene: TRBD1
J gene: TRBJ1-2
CDR3 DNA: TGTGCCAGCAGTGAGGACAGGGAAGGCTATGGCTACACCTTC
CDR3 protein: CASSEDREGYGYTF

clone size: NA
V gene: TRBV6-1
D gene: NA
J gene: TRBJ1-5
CDR3 DNA: TGTGCCAGCAGTGAAGGAAGGGGCTCAAATCAGCCCCAGCATTTT
CDR3 protein: CASSEGRGSNQPQHF

clone size: NA
V gene: TRBV30
D gene: NA
J gene: TRBJ1-4
CDR3 DNA: TGTGCCTGGGGACAGACGAATGAAAAACTGTTTTTT
CDR3 protein: CAWGQTNEKLFF

clone size: few
V gene: TRBV2
D gene: NA
J gene: TRBJ1-6
CDR3 DNA: TGTGCCAGCAGTGAAAGGTTGGGCGTCTTCTTACCCCTCCACTTT
CDR3 protein: CASSERLGVFLPLHF

clone size: NA
V gene: TRBV4-2
D gene: NA
J gene: TRBJ1-2
CDR3 DNA: TGTGCCAGCAGCCAAGAGACAGGCCCTAACTATGGCTACACCTTC
CDR3 protein: CASSQETGPNYGYTF

clone size: NA
V gene: TRBV18
D gene: TRBD1
J gene: TRBJ1-1
CDR3 DNA: TGTGCCAGCTCACTTGTGGACAGGGCTGAAGCTTTCTTT
CDR3 protein: CASSLVDRAEAFF

clone size: NA
V gene: TRBV4-1
D gene: NA
J gene: TRBJ1-1
CDR3 DNA: TGCGCCAGCAGACAGGAAGTAATGAACACTGAAGCTTTCTTT
CDR3 protein: CASRQEVMNTEAFF

clone size: NA
V gene: TRBV7-3
D gene: NA
J gene: TRBJ2-3
CDR3 DNA: TGTGCCAGCAGCCTTGGGGGGGCCGCGGATACGCAGTATTTT
CDR3 protein: CASSLGGAADTQYF

clone size: NA
V gene: TRBV7-2
D gene: TRBD1
J gene: TRBJ1-6
CDR3 DNA: TGTGCCAGCAGCTTATCACAGGGGGGAGTCTCACCCCTCCACTTT
CDR3 protein: CASSLSQGGVSPLHF

clone size: once
V gene: TRBV16
D gene: NA
J gene: TRBJ2-2
CDR3 DNA: TGTGCCAGCAGCCAAAGGGGGGCTAACACCGGGGAGCTGTTTTTT
CDR3 protein: CASSQRGANTGELFF

clone size: NA
V gene: TRBV7-9
D gene: NA
J gene: TRBJ2-3
CDR3 DNA: TGTGCCAGCACCCAGGGGGGGCCGACAGATACGCAGTATTTT
CDR3 protein: CASTQGGPTDTQYF

clone size: NA
V gene: TRBV19
D gene: NA
J gene: TRBJ2-3
CDR3 DNA: TGTGCCAGTAGTATATCCGCGGGGCCCCCTTCAGATACGCAGTATTTT
CDR3 protein: CASSISAGPPSDTQYF

clone size: NA
V gene: TRBV25-1
D gene: NA
J gene: TRBJ1-5
CDR3 DNA: TGTGCCAGCAGTGACGCGGGAGGACAGCCCCAGCATTTT
CDR3 protein: CASSDAGGQPQHF

clone size: NA
V gene: TRBV28
D gene: NA
J gene: TRBJ1-4
CDR3 DNA: TGTGTCGCCGGTCAAGCGAATGAAAAACTGTTTTTT
CDR3 protein: CVAGQANEKLFF

clone size: NA
V gene: TRBV4-3
D gene: TRBD2
J gene: TRBJ2-1
CDR3 DNA: TGCGCCAGCAGCTTTAGCGGGGGGGCCGACAATGAGCAGTTCTTC
CDR3 protein: CASSFSGGADNEQFF